This T cell receptor beta chain emerged from a study of post-analysis software for immune sequencing data. Study conclusions and caveats: Controls showed significantly higher normalized Chao1 diversity than did multiple sclerosis patients. Among about 5 TRBV segments more frequent in patients than controls were TRBV5-6, TRBV5-1 and TRBV20-1.

Germline V gene data show CDR1 as SGDLS and CDR2 as YYNGEE. The CDR3 totals 15 residues. With regard to this clonotype: The antigen remains unidentified.

TCR beta cDNA libraries included unique molecular identifiers. Via MiXCR, TCRdb re-called the PCR reads, giving one row per CDR3 protein. This repertoire shows roughly 570,000 distinct CDR3 sequences, 34% found once; its top ten account for approximately 6%. Sequencing input: blood. This receptor was taken from a girl under 18 with multiple sclerosis. The chain couples TRBV9 to TRBJ2-4; 11 bases are shared with TRBD2. The J call may not be correct, given that the DNA end is closer to TRBJ2-7. The DNA for the CDR3 is TGTGCCAGCAGCTTGGGACTAGCGGTCGACTGCGAGCAGTACTTC. It specifies CASSLGLAVDCEQYF.